This entry lists 2 T cell receptor beta chains sequenced from one sample in a study of blood T cell repertoires in COVID-19. The protocol was immunoSEQ multiplex PCR, while the TCRdb copy is restricted to in-frame clones and leaves out a portion. The repertoire holds 250,000 to 300,000 clones, with about four fifths as singletons. Sequencing was done on a sample of peripheral blood. Source of these receptors: a woman aged 55 to 70 with active or convalescent COVID-19.

V and J are TRBV10-3 and TRBJ2-7, with D perhaps matching TRBD1 (6 bases). The V gene's germline CDR1 is ENHRY and CDR2 SYGVKD. Trimming removed 0 bases at V and 2 bases at J, with 8 bases between. This CDR3 is 14 amino acids long. This chain's CDR3 is CAISESTGAYEQYF. CDR3 in DNA: TGTGCCATCAGTGAGTCGACAGGCGCCTACGAGCAGTACTTC.

This clone was detected a few times. The chain carries TRBV6-6 and TRBJ1-1; possible D gene TRBD1, 6 bases. Trimming removed 5 bases at V and 6 bases at J, with 16 bases between. The length of the CDR3 is 14 residues. The germline V gene encodes CDR1 MNHNY and CDR2 SVGAGI (reference sequence). CDR3 nucleotide sequence: TGTGCCAGCAGTCATACAGGGTTTCCCGCTGAAGCTTTCTTT. It encodes CASSHTGFPAEAFF.